The 12 T cell receptor beta chains given below trace back to one sample, sequenced in a study of blood T cell repertoires in COVID-19. TCRdb keeps only in-frame clones here, not all; method: immunoSEQ multiplex PCR. The sample includes roughly 140,000 clones, 80% to 90% of them seen just once. The sequencing input was PBMCs or T cells enriched from blood (not recorded which). Source of these receptors: a man aged 60-69 years who had recovered from COVID-19.

The chain uses TRBV10-3 and TRBJ1-1; a weak D match, TRBD1 (6 bases). Germline CDR1 reads ENHRY; CDR2 reads SYGVKD. Trimming cost V 10 bases and J 2 bases, with 14 bases left between them. The CDR3 has 13 residues. CDR3: CATKLQGNTEAFF. The DNA of the CDR3 is TGTGCCACCAAGCTACAGGGAAACACTGAAGCTTTCTTT.

This sequence joins TRBV28 and TRBJ1-2, with a tentative D call TRBD1 (6 bases). The germline V and J ends were trimmed by 10 bases and 3 bases, with 15 bases remaining between them. Germline CDR1 reads MDHEN; CDR2 reads SYDVKM. CDR3 size: 13 residues. The CDR3 reads CAILRDTDYGYTF. CDR3 nucleotides: TGTGCCATCCTCCGGGACACGGACTATGGCTACACCTTC.

This clone was observed a single time. The chain recombines TRBV5-1 with TRBJ1-1; tentatively, D is TRBD1 (6 bases). Looked up from germline, CDR1 is SGHRS and CDR2 is YFSETQ. This CDR3 has 13 amino acids. Trimming took off 4 bases at V and 5 bases at J, with 12 bases between the two ends. CDR3 sequence reads: CASSGTGLTEAFF. CDR3 sequence (DNA): TGCGCCAGCAGCGGAACAGGGTTGACTGAAGCTTTCTTT. Full variable domain (rest looked up from reference TRBV5-1 and TRBJ1-1): KAGVTQTPRYLIKTRGQQVTLSCSPISGHRSVSWYQQTPGQGLQFLFEYFSETQRNKGNFPGRFSGRQFSNSRSEMNVSTLELGDSALYLCASSGTGLTEAFFGQGTRLTVV.

This clone was counted a few times. J is TRBJ2-1 and V is TRBV20-1; 12 bases map to TRBD2. The CDR3 is made up of 16 amino acids. Per the germline V gene, CDR1 is DFQATT and CDR2 is SNEGSKA (reference sequence). V was pared by 3 bases and J by 9 bases, with 12 bases of the junction left unmatched. Here the CDR3 DNA reads TGCAGTGCTAGTGGCAGCCTAGCGGGAGGGCCGGGTGAGCAGTTCTTC. Translated: CSASGSLAGGPGEQFF.

This sequence joins TRBV29-1 and TRBJ2-3; 10 bases match TRBD1. V gave up 7 bases and J gave up 2 bases; unmatched junction bases: 6. This CDR3 contains 14 residues. The germline V gene has CDR1 SQVTM and CDR2 ANQGSEA. CDR3 nucleotide sequence: TGCAGCGGACAGGGGGCTTCCTACACAGATACGCAGTATTTT. It encodes CSGQGASYTDTQYF.

This chain connects TRBV30 to TRBJ1-4; D is perhaps TRBD1 (6 bases). The CDR3 sequence is 17 residues long. Deletions cut 3 bases from V and 10 bases from J, with 27 bases between. Per the germline V gene, CDR1 is GTSNPN and CDR2 is SVGIG (reference sequence). This CDR3 is CAWSRMGGPSRGRKLFF. CDR3 nucleotide sequence: TGTGCCTGGAGCCGAATGGGGGGGCCTTCCCGAGGAAGAAAACTGTTTTTT.

This sequence joins TRBV5-8 and TRBJ1-1, with a tentative D call TRBD1 (5 bases). The CDR3 runs 15 residues. Germline values: CDR1 SGHTS, CDR2 YDEGEE. V was shortened by 2 bases and J by 1 base, with 12 bases between the two germline ends. CDR3 nucleotides: TGTGCCAGCAGCTTTTTCCACGGGGGGAACACTGAAGCTTTCTTT. It yields the protein CASSFFHGGNTEAFF. The full variable domain, completed using reference TRBV5-8 and TRBJ1-1, is EAGVTQSPTHLIKTRGQQATLRCSPISGHTSVYWYQQALGLGLQFLLWYDEGEERNRGNFPPRFSGRQFPNYSSELNVNALELEDSALYLCASSFFHGGNTEAFFGQGTRLTVV.

The chain carries TRBV28 and TRBJ2-7; D uncertain. V shed 5 bases and J shed 2 bases, with 13 bases lying between them. Germline V gene sequence: CDR1 MDHEN, CDR2 SYDVKM. The CDR3 loop spans 14 amino acids. DNA for the CDR3: TGTGCCAGCAGTCTAACGGCAGGTACCTACGAGCAGTACTTC. This sequence encodes CASSLTAGTYEQYF. The whole variable domain, filled in from reference TRBV28 and TRBJ2-7, reads DVKVTQSSRYLVKRTGEKVFLECVQDMDHENMFWYRQDPGLGLRLIYFSYDVKMKEKGDIPEGYSVSREKKERFSLILESASTNQTSMYLCASSLTAGTYEQYFGPGTRLTVT.

This clone was recorded once. V and J are TRBV19 and TRBJ2-1; no reliable D call. The CDR3 runs to 11 residues. Per the germline V gene, CDR1 is LNHDA and CDR2 is SQIVND (reference sequence). V was shortened by 3 bases and J by 9 bases, with 6 bases between the two germline ends. DNA of the CDR3: TGTGCCAGTAGTATCCGGTTTGAGCAGTTCTTC. Protein sequence: CASSIRFEQFF.

This clone appeared once. CDR3 nucleotide sequence: TGTGCCAGCAGTTCGGACAGGGGCCAGCCCCAGCATTTT. Its translation: CASSSDRGQPQHF. This chain uses TRBV6-4 with TRBJ1-5; 9 bases are shared with TRBD1. Germline values: CDR1 MRHNA, CDR2 SNTAGT. CDR3 length: 13 amino acids. J lost 7 bases, V lost 5 bases, and 3 bases had no gene match.

The chain is built from TRBV15 and TRBJ1-1, with 7 nucleotides matching TRBD1. With 10 bases clipped from V and 4 bases from J, the junction kept 6 bases outside the gene matches. The CDR3 length is 12 residues. CDR1 is LNHNV, CDR2 YYDKDF, per germline (reference sequence). CDR3 residues: CAIQQGTTEAFF. As DNA, the CDR3 is TGTGCCATTCAACAGGGGACCACTGAAGCTTTCTTT.

The gene calls are TRBV15 and TRBJ2-1; 8 nucleotides agree with TRBD2. CDR1 and CDR2 from the germline V gene are LNHNV and YYDKDF (reference sequence). This CDR3 comprises 15 residues. Unmatched junction bases numbered 4, after V lost 1 base and J lost 5 bases. Written as DNA, the CDR3 is TGTGCCACCAGCAGAGCCCCGGGAGGGGACAATGAGCAGTTCTTC. It encodes CATSRAPGGDNEQFF.